This entry describes one T cell receptor (beta chain). The entry originates in a study of CD8+ T cells in alopecia areata. Treatment of the sample: oral pan-JAK inhibitor, 5-10 mg twice daily. RNA extraction was followed by reverse transcription into cDNA, which acted as the sequencing template. Method: immunoSEQ multiplex PCR; TCRdb's copy keeps in-frame clones and lacks some. Among 110,000 or so clones listed, roughly 50% were seen once. Trimming stripped 6 bases from V and 0 bases from J, with 9 bases between. Germline-derived CDR1 and CDR2 are LNHDA and SQIVND (reference sequence). The CDR3 is made up of 14 amino acids.

This sequence was found in a human donor with alopecia areata. This specimen was CD8+ T cells sorted from blood, taken at week 4, from a patient treated with tofacitinib. The chain carries TRBV19 and TRBJ2-1, with D maybe TRBD2 (6 bases). CDR3 sequence (DNA): TGTGCCAGTAGCGACGGGAGCTCCTACAATGAGCAGTTCTTC. Protein: CASSDGSSYNEQFF.